The 6 T cell receptor beta chains given below trace back to one sample, sequenced in a study of tumor-infiltrating lymphocytes in primary liver carcinoma. Total RNA amounting to around 530 ng was the source from which TCR beta cDNA was made with a constant-region primer. It was through three nested multiplex PCR rounds of slightly modified ARM-PCR that TCR beta libraries arose. Both of the initial two PCR rounds ran for about 11 cycles and employed TRBV1-TRBV30 forward primers alongside a C-beta reverse primer. One entry per CDR3 protein, called by TCRdb with MiXCR from the multiplex PCR reads. The table lists some 320,000 distinct CDR3 sequences, about 62% of them singletons. The researchers obtained blood RNA from unsorted whole blood and also extracted germline DNA. Specimen: peripheral blood. The receptor source for this set is a man in his forties with primary liver carcinoma and hepatitis B virus infection.

A remark on this clonotype: A clone one base away is much larger, so this may be a read error. The chain joins TRBV11-2 to TRBJ1-5; D remains unclear. The CDR3 consists of 15 residues. The germline V gene has CDR1 SGHAT and CDR2 FQNNGV. In DNA form, the CDR3 reads TGTGCCAGCAGCGTGGAGGGAGGCGACAATCTGCCCCAGCATTTT. This gives the protein CASSVEGGDNLPQHF.

Details on this clonotype: The final CDR3 position lacks the conserved phenylalanine or tryptophan, pointing to a likely read error. The chain carries TRBV7-8 and TRBJ2-1; 8 nucleotides line up with TRBD2. CDR1 SGHVS and CDR2 FQNEAQ come from the germline V gene. CDR3 size: 14 residues. Trimming cost V 3 bases and J 8 bases; bases outside gene matches: 6. For the CDR3, the DNA is TGTGCCAGCAGCTTCGACGGGAGGGATGATGAGCAGTTCATC. Translating gives CASSFDGRDDEQFI.

This clonotype was seen repeatedly, ten times or more. J is TRBJ1-5 and V is TRBV6-1; D unresolved. With 6 bases removed from V and 8 bases from J, the gap between germline ends came to 11 bases. This CDR3 contains 12 residues. Germline V gene lookup returns CDR1 MNHNS and CDR2 SASEGT. The CDR3 loop reads CASRGSVKPQHF. CDR3 sequence (DNA): TGTGCCAGCAGAGGGTCGGTGAAGCCCCAGCATTTT.

On this clonotype: The germline gene is not matched at one end of the junction; a read error may be the cause. This chain connects TRBV12-3 or TRBV12-4 to TRBJ2-6, with D unclear. This CDR3 has 15 amino acids. The CDR3 nucleotides are TGTGTCAGCAGTTTTTTGGGCACTGGGGCCAACGTCCTGACTTTC. It specifies CVSSFLGTGANVLTF.

About this clonotype: Being one base from a much bigger clone, this may be a read error. No conserved phenylalanine or tryptophan ends this CDR3, so it is likely a read error. This chain joins TRBV12-3 or TRBV12-4 and TRBJ2-2, with TRBD1 matching 8 bases. CDR3 length equals 15 residues. With 5 bases clipped from V and 2 bases from J, the junction kept 4 bases outside the gene matches. CDR3 in amino acids: CASSVDRGNTGELFY. The CDR3 DNA follows: TGTGCCAGCAGTGTCGACAGGGGCAACACCGGGGAGCTGTTTTAT.

About this clonotype itself: This may come from a read error, since a much larger clone is one base off. Here the CDR3 omits its conserved ending phenylalanine or tryptophan, so a read error is the likely source. The chain is built from TRBV29-1 and TRBJ2-1; D is ambiguous. V was cut by 5 bases and J by 4 bases, with 9 bases left in between. Germline CDR1 SQVTM, CDR2 ANQGSEA. The CDR3 runs 12 residues. The CDR3 here is CSVPGYYNEQFS. CDR3 nucleotide sequence: TGCAGCGTTCCCGGGTATTACAATGAGCAGTTCTCC.